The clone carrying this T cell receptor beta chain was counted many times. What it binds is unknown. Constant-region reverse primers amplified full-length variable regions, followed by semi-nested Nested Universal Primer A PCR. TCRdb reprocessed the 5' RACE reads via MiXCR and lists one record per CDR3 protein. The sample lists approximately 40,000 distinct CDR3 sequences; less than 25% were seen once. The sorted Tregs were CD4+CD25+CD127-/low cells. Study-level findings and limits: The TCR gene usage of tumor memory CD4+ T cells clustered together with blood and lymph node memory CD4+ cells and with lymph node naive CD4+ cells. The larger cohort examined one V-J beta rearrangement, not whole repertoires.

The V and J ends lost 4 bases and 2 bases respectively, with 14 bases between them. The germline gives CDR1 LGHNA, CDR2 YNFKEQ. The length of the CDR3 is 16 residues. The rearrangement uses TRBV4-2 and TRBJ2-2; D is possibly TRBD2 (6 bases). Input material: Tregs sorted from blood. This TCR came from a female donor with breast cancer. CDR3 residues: CASSPSRDSNTGELFF. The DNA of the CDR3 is TGTGCCAGCAGCCCATCCAGGGACTCCAACACCGGGGAGCTGTTTTTT.